One TCR beta chain is described in this entry. No antigen is known for it. There are no base qualities to consult, and no much larger clone falls within one base. The cysteine opens and the phenylalanine closes a CDR3 of 16 amino acids. Of all the DNA, just the CDR3 is kept, 48 bases in frame from base 1. From the germline V gene, CDR1 is LGHNA and CDR2 is YNFKEQ. The V and J ends are trimmed by 0 bases and 9 bases, leaving 18 bases between them. In Seattle, one collaborating source enrolled patients while the infection was active and tracked those patients longitudinally over the course of disease. Collaborating institutions collected whole blood in K2EDTA tubes following their own protocols. Collaborator samples were shipped for TCRbeta analysis as frozen whole blood, isolated PBMCs, or DNA extracted from either sample type. This record comes from a study of blood T cell repertoires in COVID-19 (dated by TCRdb to the early 2020s). For context, the study as a whole: Samples from collaborators originated in the United States, Italy and Spain and spanned both the acute and convalescent phases of COVID-19. The prospective study material was composed of cDNA or gDNA derived from T cells, B-cell-depleted T cells, or PBMCs. The dataset comprised deeply sampled blood TCRbeta repertoires from subjects exposed to, actively infected with, or recovered from COVID-19. A freely available public database, intended as a resource for researchers studying the immune response to SARS-CoV-2, is where the repertoires were released. The samples were drawn from the first 160 participants of the ongoing ImmuneRACE study and from some 1,300 subjects provided by 6 global collaborators. Sample metadata almost always included a de-identified subject ID, COVID-19 status, age in years and sex. Where available, HLA class I and class II types were taken from metadata supplied by the sample provider and were not determined by assay-based typing. Overall study outcomes, separate from this receptor: Clinical and demographic metadata were provided uncurated, with the amount varying by source and participant.

TCRbeta CDR3 regions were amplified from genomic DNA by means of the immunoSEQ Assay, a bias-controlled multiplex PCR. In the authors' own workflow: Nucleated cell counts per sample were estimated from amplification of reference gene primers within the assay. To quantify the absolute abundance of each unique TCRbeta CDR3 rearrangement, sequence reads were collapsed and filtered. For each sample, productive Simpson clonality was calculated as the square root of Simpson's diversity index across productive rearrangements. TCRdb limited this immuneACCESS table to in-frame rearrangements with V and J called. A share of clones is missing; checked studies link under half to unresolved V genes, and the rest is unexplained. The V and J calls and the clone size are those of that table, but D and trimming were determined from the DNA. The sample table contains about 360,000 clones; only one count was recorded for about 86% of them. Less than 9% of the sample is in the top ten clones.

The material sequenced was peripheral blood. The clonotype comes from a woman aged 55-75 years with COVID-19, enrolled during active disease. Recombination connected TRBV4-2 to TRBJ2-1, and possibly TRBD2, on 7 matching bases. The bases read TGTGCCAGCAGCCAAGAGGGGCTGAGGGGGGGGATTGAGCAGTTCTTC. Its translation reads: CASSQEGLRGGIEQFF.